The T cell receptor (beta chain) described here comes from a study of blood T cells in healthy people across ages (dated by TCRdb to the mid-2010s). About the study as a whole: Template switching captured roughly one uniquely barcoded TCR beta cDNA molecule per two T cells in model experiments. To avoid experimental bias, donors of different ages were randomly spread across the sequencing lanes. To track age-related changes in TCR beta repertoire diversity, the study relied on deep sequencing normalized with unique cDNA molecular identifiers. Using the same blood draw, the study looked at two additional independent replicas of 1 million unique cDNA reads for two donors, one aged 18 to 30 and the other aged 80 or older. The donors were split into four age groups: young (average 16 years), middle-aged (about 40), aged (about 56) and long-lived (more than 80).

Concerning this clonotype itself: The specificity of this receptor is unknown. No base qualities exist here, and no much larger clone lies one base off it.

On the study overall, not on this receptor specifically: Conclusive comparison of naive and antigen-experienced compartments was prevented by the profiling of bulk unsorted PBMCs. Estimates of total diversity based on one million sequenced T cells were considered lower bounds and underestimates. Observed TCR beta diversity per million T cells fell roughly linearly with age, and a significant reduction was already apparent by age approximately 41. Because donor CMV infection status was unknown, age-related changes in expanded clonotypes were potentially confounded. Compared with the aged group, the long-lived group had more naive CD4+ T cells, fewer expanded clones and increased TCR diversity, a pattern suggesting age selection. A strong correlation was found between observed TCR beta diversity and the percentage of naive T cells measured by flow cytometry.

Libraries were constructed by 5' RACE. These reads were obtained on an Illumina HiSeq 2500. A second PCR of about 6 to 12 cycles was run with a J-beta primer mix and a sample-barcoded 5' primer. A template-switch 5' adaptor carrying 12 random nucleotides introduced a unique molecular identifier onto each TCR beta cDNA molecule. Each sample yielded at least 2.5 million CDR3-containing paired-end reads. First-strand cDNA was synthesized from all RNA with the Mint cDNA synthesis kit, primed by a TRBC-specific oligonucleotide. Following uracil-DNA glycosylase treatment, a first 18-cycle PCR with universal primers M1SS and BC2_uni_R was performed on all cDNA. Per the original workflow: Each sample was normalized by randomly selecting 1 million high-quality reads, each carrying a distinct molecular identifier. Reads with shared molecular identifiers were discarded instead of being binned into consensus sequences. MiTCR, run with a Q25 quality threshold and the strictest error-elimination algorithm, handled CDR3 identification, clonotype clustering and error correction. Lower-bound total TCR beta diversity was estimated with a nonparametric unseen species model using Euler transformation. TCRdb itself trimmed the public reads at Q25 with fastp, ran MiXCR and retained productive beta chains. For every CDR3 protein sequence, its rows merge into one entry that carries the most common genes and DNA. For this entry, the V and J calls and clone size follow TCRdb and not the study's own pipeline. This sample holds over 600,000 distinct CDR3 sequences; 20% to 25% were observed only once. Of the sample, 3.6% falls within the top ten clones.

Measured from the cysteine to the phenylalanine, the CDR3 is 15 residues long. The retained sequence is limited to the CDR3, 45 bases, with the frame set at the first base. Trimming leaves V shorter by 3 bases and J shorter by 7 bases, with the junction holding 6 bases beyond the gene matches. The germline V gene encodes CDR1 MDHEN and CDR2 SYDVKM. Donors were a few dozen systemically healthy Caucasian individuals from Russia aged 6 to 90 years. Approximately 10 milliliters of peripheral blood were collected from each donor into EDTA-treated Vacutainer tubes. Ficoll-Paque density-gradient centrifugation was used to isolate PBMCs, with at least 6 million per sample. Trizol reagent was used to extract total RNA from PBMCs, with at least 5.5 micrograms per sample. The percentages of naive CD45RAhigh/CD27high T cells were determined by flow cytometry on a PBMC aliquot from every donor.

Material for sequencing was blood. The TCR sequence derives from a man between 65 and 80 years old in good health. In this chain, TRBV28 is recombined with TRBJ2-7; 13 nucleotides in the junction match TRBD2. The CDR3 protein: CASSFPGTSGEEQYF. The nucleotide sequence is TGTGCCAGCAGTTTTCCCGGGACTAGCGGGGAAGAGCAGTACTTC.